This T cell receptor beta chain stems from a study of early T cells in non-severe SARS-CoV-2 infection. In the study overall: Investigators sequenced bulk RNA drawn from unsorted whole blood, and chains remained unpaired.

Researchers attached unique molecular identifiers to individual cDNA molecules. TCRdb fed the 5' RACE reads into MiXCR, producing one record per CDR3 protein. In the table there are 35,000 to 45,000 distinct CDR3 sequences, approximately 6.3% of which are singletons. The CDR3 is 14 amino acids. Germline lookup yields CDR1 LGHNA and CDR2 YNFKEQ. V was clipped by 6 bases and J by 7 bases, with 15 bases between them. This clonotype came up many times. The chain recombines TRBV4-2 with TRBJ2-2; D possibly corresponds to TRBD2 (6 bases). The receptor's source is an adult who was a healthcare worker with PCR-confirmed SARS-CoV-2 infection or an uninfected control (not recorded which). This sample comprised whole blood, obtained at baseline. Written as DNA, the CDR3 is TGTGCCAGCAGAGTAGCGGAGGGAGGCGGGGAGCTGTTTTTT. The encoded protein is CASRVAEGGGELFF.